This TCR beta chain was sequenced for a study of cytomegalovirus exposure and HLA in healthy donors. Concerning this clone itself: No antigen is known for it.

The PCR ran on 60 Vbeta and 13 Jbeta primers. Repertoires were generated with immunoSEQ multiplex PCR, while TCRdb's copy carries only in-frame clones and drops some. The table has over 150,000 clones, 80% to 85% seen once. Study results and caveats: The study designated roughly 150 TCR beta chains cytomegalovirus-associated. Relative to equally common others, HLA-associated TCR beta chains showed greater clonal expansion in a later analysis.

V was clipped by 5 bases and J by 4 bases; unmatched bases: 6. The CDR3 has 14 amino acids. Per germline, CDR1 SGHTA and CDR2 FQGNSA. The chain carries TRBV7-2 and TRBJ1-1; 8 bases fit TRBD1. The sample comprised PBMCs. The receptor's source is a woman aged 45-60 years in good health and CMV-seropositive. The CDR3 loop reads CASSTPTGGTEAFF. The CDR3 DNA reads TGTGCCAGCAGCACCCCCACAGGGGGCACTGAAGCTTTCTTT.